Below are 21 T cell receptor beta chains sequenced from a single sample in a study of shared clonotypes between healthy human individuals. Method: immunoSEQ multiplex PCR; TCRdb's copy keeps in-frame clones and lacks some. Altogether about 490,000 clones are present, about 79% being singletons, with the ten largest covering about an eighth. Sequences were obtained from PBMCs. The source of these receptors is a woman in her thirties or forties in good health. Some clones in this sample may be carry-over from other donors' samples.

The J gene is TRBJ2-7, the V gene TRBV4-3; 7 bases align to TRBD1. CDR1 and CDR2 from the germline V gene are LGHNA and YSLEER. Trimming cost V 0 bases and J 2 bases; bases outside gene matches: 1. CDR3 length: 14 residues. As DNA, the CDR3 is TGCGCCAGCAGCCAAGAGACAGGGACCTACGAGCAGTACTTC. Its protein is CASSQETGTYEQYF.

The chain employs TRBV7-9 and TRBJ2-6, with D possibly being TRBD1 (5 bases). The germline V gene encodes CDR1 SEHNR and CDR2 FQNEAQ (reference sequence). V gave up 5 bases and J gave up 5 bases, with 22 bases separating them. This CDR3 is built from 18 residues. The CDR3 nucleotides are TGTGCCAGCAGCGACCAAGGGGCACACCTCTCAAGGGCCAACGTCCTGACTTTC. Translation gives CASSDQGAHLSRANVLTF.

This clone was recorded at least ten times. The gene calls are TRBV5-4 and TRBJ2-5, with 8 nucleotides matching TRBD2. Germline CDR1 reads SGHNT; CDR2 reads YYREEE (reference sequence). This CDR3 contains 16 residues. Trimming at V came to 2 bases and at J to 1 base, leaving 7 bases not matched to a gene. The CDR3 loop is CASSFGSGSVQETQYF. The CDR3 coding sequence is TGTGCCAGCAGCTTTGGCAGCGGGAGCGTCCAAGAGACCCAGTACTTC. Full variable domain (rest looked up from reference TRBV5-4 and TRBJ2-5): ETGVTQSPTHLIKTRGQQVTLRCSSQSGHNTVSWYQQALGQGPQFIFQYYREEENGRGNFPPRFSGLQFPNYSSELNVNALELDDSALYLCASSFGSGSVQETQYFGPGTRLLVL.

This sequence joins TRBV2 and TRBJ2-5; D is tentatively TRBD1 or TRBD2 (5 bases each). V was clipped by 2 bases and J by 1 base, with 8 bases between them. Germline V CDR1 and CDR2: SNHLY, FYNNEI. The CDR3 consists of 14 residues. CDR3 loop: CASSEWDPQETQYF. The DNA for the CDR3 is TGTGCCAGCAGTGAATGGGACCCCCAAGAGACCCAGTACTTC.

This clone occurred many times. V and J are TRBV5-4 and TRBJ1-4, with TRBD1 as a possible D gene (5 bases). Germline lookup yields CDR1 SGHNT and CDR2 YYREEE (reference sequence). With 4 bases removed from V and 3 bases from J, the gap between germline ends came to 10 bases. The CDR3 length is 14 residues. CDR3 bases: TGTGCCAGCAGCGGGCAGGGAGCTAATGAAAAACTGTTTTTT. Amino acid sequence: CASSGQGANEKLFF. Looking up the rest from reference TRBV5-4 and TRBJ1-4 gives the full variable domain: ETGVTQSPTHLIKTRGQQVTLRCSSQSGHNTVSWYQQALGQGPQFIFQYYREEENGRGNFPPRFSGLQFPNYSSELNVNALELDDSALYLCASSGQGANEKLFFGSGTQLSVL.

The chain uses TRBV25-1 and TRBJ2-4, with a weak D call TRBD2 (6 bases). The CDR3 loop spans 15 amino acids. Germline-derived CDR1 and CDR2 are MGHDK and SYGVNS. The ends were cut back, 5 bases at V and 8 bases at J, with 19 bases in the middle. The CDR3 protein is CASSPSVGGTDIQYF. In nucleotides, the CDR3 is TGTGCCAGCAGTCCGTCGGTGGGCGGGACGGACATTCAGTACTTC.

The genes are TRBV7-9 and TRBJ2-7; 8 nucleotides agree with TRBD1. V gave up 2 bases and J gave up 3 bases; unmatched junction bases: 3. This CDR3 has 14 amino acids. From germline, CDR1 is SEHNR and CDR2 FQNEAQ (reference sequence). This chain's CDR3 is CASSLQTGGYEQYF. In nucleotides, the CDR3 is TGTGCCAGCAGCTTACAAACAGGGGGCTACGAGCAGTACTTC.

The chain uses TRBV6-6 and TRBJ2-1; D remains ambiguous. The V end was cut by 5 bases, the J end by 4 bases, with 9 bases between. This CDR3 has 13 amino acids. In germline, CDR1 is MNHNY, CDR2 SVGAGI (reference sequence). The CDR3 sequence: CASSIGRYNEQFF. CDR3 bases: TGTGCCAGCAGTATAGGCCGGTACAATGAGCAGTTCTTC.

The chain is built from TRBV11-3 and TRBJ2-1; 10 positions match TRBD2. This CDR3 has 14 residues. Looked up from germline, CDR1 is SGHNT and CDR2 is YENEEA. V shed 1 base, J shed 8 bases, and the junction held 2 bases outside the gene matches. The CDR3 bases are TGTGCCAGCAGCTTAGGAGCGGGAGGGTATGAGCAGTTCTTC. Protein: CASSLGAGGYEQFF.

This clone was recorded at least ten times. The chain recombines TRBV16 with TRBJ2-7, with 11 bases lining up with TRBD1. The germline V gene has CDR1 KGHSY and CDR2 FQNENV. The CDR3 is 14 residues long. The V and J ends lost 7 bases and 2 bases, in that order; junction bases with no gene match: 4. CDR3 region: CASTRDRGTYEQYF. The CDR3 coding sequence is TGTGCCAGCACCCGGGACAGGGGGACCTACGAGCAGTACTTC.

The V call is TRBV2, the J call TRBJ2-7, with D maybe TRBD1 (8 bases). The germline gives CDR1 SNHLY, CDR2 FYNNEI. The CDR3 is 14 amino acids. Trimming pared 7 bases from V and 0 bases from J, leaving 13 bases between. The CDR3: CASKRDRSSYEQYF. CDR3 in DNA: TGTGCCAGCAAGCGGGACAGGTCCTCCTACGAGCAGTACTTC.

This sequence joins TRBV6-4 and TRBJ2-1; 7 bases map to TRBD1. The CDR3 spans 16 residues. CDR1 and CDR2 from the germline V gene are MRHNA and SNTAGT. J gave up 4 bases and V 6 bases, and 12 bases lay outside the gene matches. CDR3 in amino acids: CASSLQGPSIYNEQFF. The CDR3 region has the DNA TGTGCCAGCAGCCTACAGGGGCCCTCTATTTACAATGAGCAGTTCTTC.

The chain combines TRBV18 with TRBJ1-2; D gene ambiguous. Germline CDR1 KGHSH, CDR2 LQKENI. Trimming removed 2 bases at V and 6 bases at J, with 10 bases between. There are 13 residues in the CDR3. The CDR3 protein is CASSPEMVDGYTF. CDR3 coding DNA: TGTGCCAGCTCACCAGAAATGGTGGATGGCTACACCTTC.

The chain employs TRBV5-4 and TRBJ2-7; the D gene is possibly TRBD2 (6 bases). The CDR3 is 15 amino acids. Trimming removed 0 bases from V and 1 base from J, with 11 bases in between. Germline CDR1 is SGHNT and CDR2 is YYREEE (reference sequence). DNA of the CDR3: TGTGCCAGCAGCTTGGGCGGGACTCAATCCTACGAGCAGTACTTC. Its translation is CASSLGGTQSYEQYF.

In its sample, this clone was seen once. The rearrangement uses TRBV11-2 and TRBJ2-1; D possibly uses TRBD1 or TRBD2 (5 bases each). Germline lookup yields CDR1 SGHAT and CDR2 FQNNGV. The V end lost 5 bases, the J end lost 3 bases, and 17 bases lay between the germline ends. This CDR3 has 16 residues. CDR3 nucleotide sequence: TGTGCCAGCAGCACCGTTCGAGGGACCCTCTACAATGAGCAGTTCTTC. As protein: CASSTVRGTLYNEQFF.

The chain links TRBV7-2 to TRBJ2-1, with D unclear. Deletions cut 2 bases from V and 6 bases from J, with 11 bases between. From germline, CDR1 is SGHTA and CDR2 FQGNSA. There are 14 residues in the CDR3. CDR3 coding DNA: TGTGCCAGCAGCTTAACGACGGGTGTCAATGAGCAGTTCTTC. It codes for CASSLTTGVNEQFF.

The chain couples TRBV20-1 to TRBJ1-1; no clear D gene. Trimming shortened V by 5 bases and J by 8 bases, and 12 bases separated the two germline ends. There are 11 residues in the CDR3. The germline CDR1 and CDR2 sequences are DFQATT and SNEGSKA (reference sequence). The CDR3 is CSASHRWEAFF. CDR3 DNA sequence: TGCAGTGCTTCCCATCGGTGGGAAGCTTTCTTT.

The chain recombines TRBV2 with TRBJ1-4, with D possibly matching TRBD1 (5 bases). Trimming cost V 5 bases and J 2 bases, with 18 bases left between them. The germline V gene has CDR1 SNHLY and CDR2 FYNNEI. The CDR3 has 17 residues. The CDR3 sequence: CASSFGGPAGTNEKLFF. CDR3 DNA: TGTGCCAGCAGTTTCGGGGGTCCCGCGGGCACTAATGAAAAACTGTTTTTT.

This sequence joins TRBV29-1 and TRBJ1-4; TRBD1 is a possible D gene (5 bases). This CDR3 has 12 residues. The germline V and J ends were trimmed by 2 bases and 11 bases, with 12 bases remaining between them. Germline values: CDR1 SQVTM, CDR2 ANQGSEA. The CDR3, as DNA: TGCAGCGTTGAAAGTGGGGGGGAGAAACTGTTTTTT. It specifies CSVESGGEKLFF. Supplemented by reference TRBV29-1 and TRBJ1-4, the full variable domain reads SAVISQKPSRDICQRGTSLTIQCQVDSQVTMMFWYRQQPGQSLTLIATANQGSEATYESGFVIDKFPISRPNLTFSTLTVSNMSPEDSSIYLCSVESGGEKLFFGSGTQLSVL.

This clone has only a few counts. The CDR3 DNA reads as TGTGCCAGTAGTATAGTAGGAAACGGGGAGCTGTTTTTT. This translates into CASSIVGNGELFF. The V call is TRBV19, the J call TRBJ2-2; D remains ambiguous. V shed 1 base and J shed 7 bases, with 7 bases lying between them. This CDR3 is 13 amino acids long. CDR1 and CDR2 from the germline V gene are LNHDA and SQIVND (reference sequence).

The J gene is TRBJ2-2, the V gene TRBV5-6, with D possibly being TRBD2 (6 bases). V was pared by 0 bases and J by 7 bases, with 16 bases between. The CDR3 runs 16 residues. The germline gives CDR1 SGHDT, CDR2 YYEEEE. This CDR3 reads CASSLEPSVVIGELFF. The CDR3 coding sequence is TGTGCCAGCAGCTTGGAGCCTAGCGTAGTGATCGGGGAGCTGTTTTTT.